The next 10 T cell receptor beta chains were all read from a single sample in a study of CD8 T cells in ankylosing spondylitis. Overall study results and limits: Ankylosing spondylitis blood appeared to carry a characteristic TCR beta motif of eight or nine highly homologous variants.

From the 5' RACE reads, TCRdb called clonotypes with MiXCR, one entry per CDR3 protein. The repertoire consists of fewer than 750,000 distinct CDR3 sequences, with over 15% occurring once and the leading ten covering 19%. Their antigens remain unidentified. The specimen was blood, either unsorted or a sorted T cell fraction (not recorded which). These receptor sequences come from a male donor with ankylosing spondylitis.

The CDR3 DNA reads as TGCAGTGCTCCCCCGACGGGCCCAGGGGGGGCCATTCGTGAGCAGTTCTTC. It specifies CSAPPTGPGGAIREQFF. This chain links TRBV20-1 with TRBJ2-1; D may match TRBD1 or TRBD2 (7 bases each). CDR1 is DFQATT and CDR2 is SNEGSKA in the germline V gene (reference sequence). The CDR3 sequence is 17 residues long. V was clipped by 5 bases and J by 9 bases, with 29 bases between them.

This clonotype occurred a few times. The chain joins TRBV12-3 or TRBV12-4 to TRBJ2-2; possible D gene TRBD2, 6 bases. The CDR3 spans 13 residues. V lost 7 bases and J 8 bases, leaving 14 bases between the germline ends. The CDR3 region has the DNA TGTGCCAGCAACCTTGGGGGGTGGGGGGAGCTGTTTTTT. As protein: CASNLGGWGELFF.

The V gene is TRBV5-1, the J gene TRBJ2-7, with 11 bases that match TRBD1. This CDR3 has 15 residues. V shed 3 bases, J shed 6 bases, and the junction held 8 bases outside the gene matches. CDR1 is SGHRS and CDR2 is YFSETQ in the germline V gene. CDR3 nucleotides: TGCGCCAGCAGCTCCGACGGGACAGGGGGAGGCGAGCAGTACTTC. It yields the protein CASSSDGTGGGEQYF.

This clonotype appeared a few times. The chain is built from TRBV28 and TRBJ2-7, with TRBD1 as a possible D gene (5 bases). Trimming shortened V by 6 bases and J by 9 bases, and 15 bases separated the two germline ends. Germline V gives CDR1 MDHEN, CDR2 SYDVKM. There are 12 residues in the CDR3. The CDR3 protein is CASRSTGSRQYF. Here the CDR3 DNA reads TGTGCCAGCAGGTCCACAGGTAGCCGGCAGTACTTC.

The rearrangement joins TRBV12-3 or TRBV12-4 to TRBJ1-5; tentatively, D is TRBD1 (5 bases). This CDR3 spans 14 amino acids. V gave up 6 bases and J gave up 3 bases, with 12 bases separating them. The CDR3 DNA reads TGTGCCAGCAGCGTCTCTGGGGCCAATCAGCCCCAGCATTTT. Translating gives CASSVSGANQPQHF.

This clonotype was seen only a few times. The chain is built from TRBV7-8 and TRBJ2-7; D uncertain. CDR1 and CDR2 (germline): SGHVS, FQNEAQ. The CDR3 totals 14 residues. Trimming pared 3 bases from V and 0 bases from J, leaving 9 bases between. The CDR3 nucleotides read TGTGCCAGCAGCTTGGTCTACAACTCCTACGAGCAGTACTTC. Translating it yields CASSLVYNSYEQYF.

V and J are TRBV7-8 and TRBJ2-1; possible D gene TRBD2, 5 bases. The CDR3 length is 13 residues. Germline V lookup: CDR1 SGHVS, CDR2 FQNEAQ. V lost 8 bases, J lost 2 bases, and 10 bases lay in between. The DNA for the CDR3 is TGTGCCAGCGGAGCGGCGGCCTACAATGAGCAGTTCTTC. Amino acid sequence: CASGAAAYNEQFF. The entire variable domain, with the rest obtained from reference TRBV7-8 and TRBJ2-1, is as follows: GAGVSQSPRYKVAKRGQDVALRCDPISGHVSLFWYQQALGQGPEFLTYFQNEAQLDKSGLPSDRFFAERPEGSVSTLKIQRTQQEDSAVYLCASGAAAYNEQFFGPGTRLTVL.

V is TRBV20-1 and J is TRBJ2-3; TRBD2 matches at 9 bases. CDR1 is DFQATT and CDR2 is SNEGSKA in the germline V gene (reference sequence). The V and J ends lost 6 bases and 1 base, in that order; junction bases with no gene match: 5. This CDR3 has 14 residues. For the CDR3, the DNA is TGCAGTGCCTGGTTAGCGGGGGGCACAGATACGCAGTATTTT. Amino acids: CSAWLAGGTDTQYF.

This clonotype was found a few times. This sequence joins TRBV24-1 and TRBJ2-1; 13 bases fit TRBD2. Germline V lookup: CDR1 KGHDR, CDR2 SFDVKD. The CDR3 runs 13 residues. Germline trimming cut 9 bases from V and 8 bases from J; bases unmatched to any gene: 3. The CDR3 protein is CATRLAGGDEQFF. CDR3 nucleotide sequence: TGTGCCACCCGACTAGCGGGAGGCGATGAGCAGTTCTTC.

The chain combines TRBV7-9 with TRBJ2-7; no clear D. Germline CDR1 and CDR2: SEHNR and FQNEAQ (reference sequence). V was trimmed by 1 base and J by 3 bases, leaving 4 bases between them. The CDR3 extends over 12 amino acids. The CDR3 sequence: CASSLENYEQYF. Written as DNA, the CDR3 is TGTGCCAGCAGCTTAGAAAACTACGAGCAGTACTTC.